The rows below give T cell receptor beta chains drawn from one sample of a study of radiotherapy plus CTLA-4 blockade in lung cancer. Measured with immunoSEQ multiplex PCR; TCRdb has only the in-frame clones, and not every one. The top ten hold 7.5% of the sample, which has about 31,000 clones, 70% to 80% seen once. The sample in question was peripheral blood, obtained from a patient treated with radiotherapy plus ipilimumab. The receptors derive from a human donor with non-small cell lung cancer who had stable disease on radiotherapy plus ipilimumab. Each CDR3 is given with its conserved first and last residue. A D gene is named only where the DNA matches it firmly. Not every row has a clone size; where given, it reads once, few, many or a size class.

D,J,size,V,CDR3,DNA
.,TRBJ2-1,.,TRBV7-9,CASSSSGHEQFF,TGTGCCAGCAGCTCCTCGGGTCATGAGCAGTTCTTC
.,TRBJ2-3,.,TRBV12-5,CASGLWQGGTDTQYF,TGTGCTAGTGGTTTGTGGCAGGGAGGCACAGATACGCAGTATTTT
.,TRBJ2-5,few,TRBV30,CAWKGDGETQYF,TGTGCCTGGAAGGGGGATGGAGAGACCCAGTACTTC
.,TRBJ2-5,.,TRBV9,CASSSVGDYQETQYF,TGTGCCAGCAGCTCAGTGGGGGACTACCAAGAGACCCAGTACTTC
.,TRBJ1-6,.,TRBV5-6,CASSSDSFYNSPLHF,TGTGCCAGCAGCTCAGATTCCTTTTATAATTCACCCCTCCACTTT
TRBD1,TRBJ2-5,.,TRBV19,CASSRGRTGPLSPETQYF,TGTGCCAGTTCTCGAGGGCGGACAGGCCCTTTATCCCCAGAGACCCAGTACTTC
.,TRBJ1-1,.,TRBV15,CATSRDAAGFTEAFF,TGTGCCACCAGCAGAGATGCGGCAGGGTTCACTGAAGCTTTCTTT
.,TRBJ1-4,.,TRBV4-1,CASSQDRAATNEKLFF,TGCGCCAGCAGCCAAGATCGAGCGGCAACTAATGAAAAACTGTTTTTT
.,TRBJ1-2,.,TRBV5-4,CASSSQGIHGYTF,TGTGCCAGCAGCTCACAGGGTATTCATGGCTACACCTTC
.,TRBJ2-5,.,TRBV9,CASSVDPSETQYF,TGTGCCAGCAGCGTAGATCCGTCAGAGACCCAGTACTTC
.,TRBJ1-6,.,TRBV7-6,CASSLRPGTNNSPLHF,TGTGCCAGCAGCTTACGACCAGGGACCAATAATTCACCCCTCCACTTT
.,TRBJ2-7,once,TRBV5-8,CASSFRGTGYEQYF,TGTGCCAGCAGCTTTCGCGGGACCGGCTACGAGCAGTACTTC
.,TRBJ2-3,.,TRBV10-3,CAISGTDTADTQYF,TGTGCCATCAGCGGGACGGACACCGCAGATACGCAGTATTTT
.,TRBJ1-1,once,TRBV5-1,CASSTKTGNTEAFF,TGCGCCAGCAGCACCAAGACAGGGAACACTGAAGCTTTCTTT
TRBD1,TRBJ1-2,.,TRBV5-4,CASSSTGGLDGYTF,TGTGCCAGCAGCTCGACAGGGGGTTTAGATGGCTACACCTTC
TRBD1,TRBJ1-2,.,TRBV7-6,CASSSIGQGQGYTF,TGTGCCAGCAGCTCAATAGGACAGGGCCAGGGCTACACCTTC
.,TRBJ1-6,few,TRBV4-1,CASSQETANRNSPLHF,TGCGCCAGCAGCCAAGAAACAGCTAACCGGAATTCACCCCTCCACTTT
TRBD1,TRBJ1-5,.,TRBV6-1,CASRPGQGQPQHF,TGTGCCAGCAGACCGGGACAGGGTCAGCCCCAGCATTTT
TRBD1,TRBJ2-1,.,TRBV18,CASSPGQNNEQFF,TGTGCCAGCTCACCGGGACAGAACAATGAGCAGTTCTTC
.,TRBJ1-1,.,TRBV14,CASSPSGGWVTEAFF,TGTGCCAGCAGCCCCTCGGGGGGGTGGGTCACTGAAGCTTTCTTT